These 5 T cell receptor beta chains were sequenced from one sample in a study of brain T cells in children with intractable seizures. The repertoire was sequenced with immunoSEQ multiplex PCR; TCRdb's copy has only in-frame clones and lacks some. The table lists around 80,000 clones, around nine tenths of them singletons. The source was peripheral blood, collected at surgery. The receptors were sampled from a girl aged 2 to 9 with Rasmussen encephalitis and intractable seizures.

The rearrangement joins TRBV19 to TRBJ2-2; TRBD2 agrees at 7 bases. CDR3 size: 17 residues. The trim removed 4 bases at V and 2 bases at J, leaving 10 bases unmatched. Germline CDR1 reads LNHDA; CDR2 reads SQIVND (reference sequence). CDR3: CASSRGGVKPNTGELFF. The CDR3 DNA reads TGTGCCAGTAGTAGGGGAGGGGTTAAACCCAACACCGGGGAGCTGTTTTTT. Using reference TRBV19 and TRBJ2-2 for the parts outside the CDR3, the full variable domain is DGGITQSPKYLFRKEGQNVTLSCEQNLNHDAMYWYRQDPGQGLRLIYYSQIVNDFQKGDIAEGYSVSREKKESFPLTVTSAQKNPTAFYLCASSRGGVKPNTGELFFGEGSRLTVL.

CDR3: CASSVEAFSSGANVLTF. The CDR3 coding sequence is TGTGCCAGCAGCGTGGAGGCGTTCAGCTCTGGGGCCAACGTCCTGACTTTC. The chain couples TRBV9 to TRBJ2-6, with a possible D match to TRBD2 (5 bases). CDR3 length equals 17 residues. The germline gives CDR1 SGDLS, CDR2 YYNGEE. The V end was cut by 2 bases, the J end by 0 bases, with 12 bases between. Looking up the rest from reference TRBV9 and TRBJ2-6 gives the full variable domain: DSGVTQTPKHLITATGQRVTLRCSPRSGDLSVYWYQQSLDQGLQFLIQYYNGEERAKGNILERFSAQQFPDLHSELNLSSLELGDSALYFCASSVEAFSSGANVLTFGAGSRLTVL.

By share, this clone ranks as medium-sized. V and J are TRBV7-2 and TRBJ2-3; TRBD2 aligns across 11 bases. V lost 5 bases and J lost 5; bases outside the gene matches: 6. This CDR3 has 15 amino acids. Germline V gene sequence: CDR1 SGHTA, CDR2 FQGNSA. In DNA, the CDR3 is TGTGCCAGCAGCCATAGCGGGGGGGCTTTAGATACGCAGTATTTT. Residues: CASSHSGGALDTQYF.

CDR3 DNA: TGCGCCAGCAGCTTGCAGGGAACTAATGAAAAACTGTTTTTT. Translation gives CASSLQGTNEKLFF. The rearrangement joins TRBV5-1 to TRBJ1-4, with D possibly TRBD1 on 5 matching bases. The V gene's germline CDR1 is SGHRS and CDR2 YFSETQ. The CDR3 totals 14 residues. Trimming took 1 base from V and 1 from J, leaving 5 bases between them.

The chain employs TRBV18 and TRBJ1-4; D gene uncertain. The germline V and J ends were trimmed by 2 bases and 8 bases, with 15 bases remaining between them. The CDR3 is 15 amino acids. The germline CDR1 and CDR2 sequences are KGHSH and LQKENI. The CDR3 spells CASSPVGVVGEKLFF. As DNA, the CDR3 is TGTGCCAGCTCACCAGTCGGGGTAGTAGGAGAAAAACTGTTTTTT.